The 7 T cell receptor beta chains in this list originate from one sample, sequenced in a study of OX40 agonist ivuxolimab in advanced cancers. The table came from immunoSEQ multiplex PCR; TCRdb's copy has only in-frame clones and leaves some out. The table shows roughly 100,000 clones, with approximately 90% occurring only once. The source material was CD4+ or CD8+ T cells sorted from blood, sampled in a trial of the OX40 agonist ivuxolimab. These receptors all come from an adult with an advanced solid tumor such as melanoma, head and neck, liver or kidney cancer.

In this sample, this clone turned up once. This chain uses TRBV30 with TRBJ2-7; tentatively, D is TRBD2 (6 bases). The CDR3 spans 13 residues. The V gene's germline CDR1 is GTSNPN and CDR2 SVGIG (reference sequence). V shed 1 base and J shed 2 bases, with 9 bases lying between them. DNA for the CDR3: TGTGCCTGGAGTGCTGGGAGGACCTACGAGCAGTACTTC. It specifies CAWSAGRTYEQYF.

This clone was observed a single time. This chain links TRBV2 with TRBJ1-4; TRBD1 matches at 9 bases. The CDR3 length is 16 residues. After removal of 5 bases from V and 2 bases from J, the junction contained 6 bases not matched to a gene. CDR1 is SNHLY and CDR2 is FYNNEI in the germline V gene. The CDR3 sequence is CASSKQGAGTNEKLFF. The CDR3 DNA reads TGTGCCAGCAGTAAACAGGGGGCAGGTACTAATGAAAAACTGTTTTTT.

The chain carries TRBV7-6 and TRBJ2-2; D is ambiguous. The CDR3 is 16 amino acids. CDR1 and CDR2 (germline): SGHVS, FNYEAQ. V gave up 1 base and J gave up 0 bases, with 9 bases separating them. In DNA, the CDR3 is TGTGCCAGCAGCTTAGGGCGGACCTCGAACACCGGGGAGCTGTTTTTT. It is translated as CASSLGRTSNTGELFF.

This clone came up a few times. The chain uses TRBV11-1 and TRBJ1-1; the match to TRBD1 covers 7 bases. Germline assignment: CDR1 SGHAT and CDR2 FQDESV (reference sequence). CDR3 length: 15 residues. V was clipped by 4 bases and J by 11 bases; unmatched bases: 16. The CDR3 coding sequence is TGTGCCAGCAGCTCGTCCCGGGACAGTCTTACTAGGGCTTTCTTT. Amino acids: CASSSSRDSLTRAFF.

V and J are TRBV5-1 and TRBJ2-2; D unclear. This CDR3 comprises 13 residues. Trimming left V 1 base short and J 6 bases short, with 7 bases between. Germline V CDR1 and CDR2: SGHRS, YFSETQ. This chain's CDR3 is CASSLNEAGELFF. The CDR3, as DNA: TGCGCCAGCAGCTTGAACGAGGCCGGGGAGCTGTTTTTT.

The J gene is TRBJ1-2, the V gene TRBV19, with 8 positions matching TRBD1. There are 20 residues in the CDR3. The V segment lost 6 bases and the J segment 2 bases; nucleotides outside the gene matches: 23. The germline V gene encodes CDR1 LNHDA and CDR2 SQIVND (reference sequence). The CDR3 nucleotides are TGTGCCAGTAGGGAAAGGGCTGGTGCGACAGGGGACAGAAGAAACTATGGCTACACCTTC. Protein product: CASRERAGATGDRRNYGYTF.

This chain joins TRBV6-1 and TRBJ2-7, with 7 nucleotides matching TRBD2. With 7 bases clipped from V and 4 bases from J, the junction kept 7 bases outside the gene matches. The CDR3 loop spans 13 amino acids. CDR1 MNHNS and CDR2 SASEGT come from the germline V gene. Here the CDR3 DNA reads TGTGCCAGCAAGCCGGGAGGATGGTACGAGCAGTACTTC. As protein: CASKPGGWYEQYF.